The clone carrying this T cell receptor beta chain was counted between two and nine times. The sample is drawn from a study of blood T cell repertoires in COVID-19. As for the study in general: Some COVID-19 samples were acute and others convalescent; all came from the United States, Italy and Spain. PBMCs, B-cell-depleted T cells, or T cells provided the cDNA or gDNA that made up the material.

Per the study methods: Amplification from reference gene primers served as the basis for estimated nucleated cell counts. Sequencing used immunoSEQ multiplex PCR; TCRdb keeps in-frame clones, though not all of them. The D gene and trimming were derived from the DNA, and the V and J assignments and clone size from that table. The sample has 250,000 to 350,000 clones, about 89% seen once. The CDR3 loop spans 14 amino acids. Germline-derived CDR1 and CDR2 are SGHAT and FQNNGV. V lost 5 bases to trimming and J lost 1 base, with 9 bases between them. This sequence joins TRBV11-2 and TRBJ1-3; D not resolved. This TCR came from a woman aged 45 to 65 who had recovered from COVID-19. The sample was peripheral blood. In DNA form, the CDR3 reads TGTGCCAGCAGCCCGCTCGGGTCTGGAAACACCATATATTTT. As protein: CASSPLGSGNTIYF. Drawing the rest from reference TRBV11-2 and TRBJ1-3, the complete variable domain is EAGVAQSPRYKIIEKRQSVAFWCNPISGHATLYWYQQILGQGPKLLIQFQNNGVVDDSQLPKDRFSAERLKGVDSTLKIQPAKLEDSAVYLCASSPLGSGNTIYFGEGSWLTVV.